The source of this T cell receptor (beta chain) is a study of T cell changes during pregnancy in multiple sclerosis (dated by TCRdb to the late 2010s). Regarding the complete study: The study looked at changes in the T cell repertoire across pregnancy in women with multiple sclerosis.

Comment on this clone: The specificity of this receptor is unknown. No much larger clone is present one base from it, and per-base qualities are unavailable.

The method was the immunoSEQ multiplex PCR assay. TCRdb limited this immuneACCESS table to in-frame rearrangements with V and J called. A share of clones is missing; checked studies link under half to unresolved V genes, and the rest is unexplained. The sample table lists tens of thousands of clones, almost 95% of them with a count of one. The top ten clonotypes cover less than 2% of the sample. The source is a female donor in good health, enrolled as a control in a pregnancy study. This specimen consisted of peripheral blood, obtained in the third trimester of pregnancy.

The DNA reads TGTGCCAGCAGCTTAGATCTGGGGAGGACAGGGGGCAATGAGCAGTTCTTC. Its translation is CASSLDLGRTGGNEQFF. The chain couples TRBV11-3 to TRBJ2-1; 10 central bases correspond to TRBD1. For this chain, trimming is 0 bases at the V end and 6 bases at the J end, and the number of junction bases without a gene match is 8. The germline V gene sets CDR1 to SGHNT and CDR2 to YENEEA. The CDR3, from cysteine to phenylalanine, totals 17 residues. The only DNA kept is the CDR3, 51 bases in frame from the first base.